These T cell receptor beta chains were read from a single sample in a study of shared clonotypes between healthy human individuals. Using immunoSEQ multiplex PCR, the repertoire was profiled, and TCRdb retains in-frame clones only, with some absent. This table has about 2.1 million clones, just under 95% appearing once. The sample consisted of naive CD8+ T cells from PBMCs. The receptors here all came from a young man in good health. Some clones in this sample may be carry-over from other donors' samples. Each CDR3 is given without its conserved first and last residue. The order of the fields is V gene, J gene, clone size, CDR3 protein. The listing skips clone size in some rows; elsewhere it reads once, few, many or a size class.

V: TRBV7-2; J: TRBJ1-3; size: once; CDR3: ASSLRGAGNTIY
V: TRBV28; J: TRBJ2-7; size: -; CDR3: ASKAPRGVHEQY
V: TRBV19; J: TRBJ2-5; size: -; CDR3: ASSIDPEETQY
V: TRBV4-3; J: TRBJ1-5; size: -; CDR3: ASSQHWQGSRNQPQH
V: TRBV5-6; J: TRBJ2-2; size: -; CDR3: ASSLFLGQGPTGELF
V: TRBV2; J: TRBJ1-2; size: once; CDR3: ASVQGELDYGYT
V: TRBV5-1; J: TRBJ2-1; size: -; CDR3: ASSFDGSSYNEQF
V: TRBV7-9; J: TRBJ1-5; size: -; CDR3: ASAVGGYNQPQH
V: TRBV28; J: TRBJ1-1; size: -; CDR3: ASSLSSGGLKTEAF
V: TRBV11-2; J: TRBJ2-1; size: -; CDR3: ASSLNPLEQF
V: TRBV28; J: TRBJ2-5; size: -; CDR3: ASIVQGGHQETQY
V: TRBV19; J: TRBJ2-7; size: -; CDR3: ASSTSPALGGEQY
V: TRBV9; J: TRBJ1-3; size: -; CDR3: ASSVAGSGNTIY
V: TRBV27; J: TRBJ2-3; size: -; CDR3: ASSLELAGSTDTQY
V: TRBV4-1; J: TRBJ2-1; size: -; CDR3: ASSQESTPMAGNEQF
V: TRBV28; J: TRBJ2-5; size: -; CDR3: ASSLARQETQY
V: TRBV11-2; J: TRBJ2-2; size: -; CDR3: ASSLTGDGELF
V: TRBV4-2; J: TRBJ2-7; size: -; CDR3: ASSQSGAGYEQY
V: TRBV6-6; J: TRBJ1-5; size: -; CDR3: ASSYSGQDNQPQH
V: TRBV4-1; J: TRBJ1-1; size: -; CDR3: ASSQDHKQNTEAF
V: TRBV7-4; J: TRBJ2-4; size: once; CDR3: ASSLAFDRGRNKNIQY
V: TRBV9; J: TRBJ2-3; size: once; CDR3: ASSPHRDGRTDTQY
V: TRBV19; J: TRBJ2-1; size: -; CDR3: ASSIRRINDNEQF
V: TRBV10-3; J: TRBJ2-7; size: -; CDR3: ATREDDRTYEQY
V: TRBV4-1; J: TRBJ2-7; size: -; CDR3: ASSQRQGYEQY
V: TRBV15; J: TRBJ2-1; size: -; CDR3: ATSRLGVAGNNEQF
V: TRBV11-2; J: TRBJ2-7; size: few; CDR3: ASSLGAQY
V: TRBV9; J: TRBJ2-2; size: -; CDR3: ASTNTGELF
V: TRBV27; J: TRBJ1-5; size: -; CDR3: ASSSPGQANQPQH
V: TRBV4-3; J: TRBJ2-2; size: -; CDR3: ASSQARNTGELF
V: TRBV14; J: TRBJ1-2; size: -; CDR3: ASSQKKLVGAGYGYT
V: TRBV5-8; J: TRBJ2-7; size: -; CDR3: ASSSVGWTELSYEQY
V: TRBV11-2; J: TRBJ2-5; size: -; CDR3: ASSSRLAPYQETQY
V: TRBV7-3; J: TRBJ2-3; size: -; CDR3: ASSLSRIERSSTDTQY
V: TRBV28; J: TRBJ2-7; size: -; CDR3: ASSPIEGQGAYEQY
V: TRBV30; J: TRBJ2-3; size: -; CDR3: AWSGMTPDTQY
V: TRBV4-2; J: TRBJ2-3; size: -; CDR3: ASSQVGPSLGDTQY
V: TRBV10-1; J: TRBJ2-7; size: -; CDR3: ASSALPSYEQY
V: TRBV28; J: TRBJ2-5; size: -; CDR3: ASSYDSRAQGETQY
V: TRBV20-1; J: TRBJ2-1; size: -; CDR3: SASKGQWQF
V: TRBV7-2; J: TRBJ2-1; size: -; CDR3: ASSHPGQQRSSYNEQF
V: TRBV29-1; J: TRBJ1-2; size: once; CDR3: SVDVKT
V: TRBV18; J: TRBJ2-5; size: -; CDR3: ASSGDRETQY
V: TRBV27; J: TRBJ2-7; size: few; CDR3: ASSLGLRYEQY
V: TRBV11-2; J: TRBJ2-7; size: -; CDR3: ASSPPTYEQY
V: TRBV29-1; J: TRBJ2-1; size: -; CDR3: SAAGGTSRDEQF
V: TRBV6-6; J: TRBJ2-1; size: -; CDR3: ASEAGEGEQF
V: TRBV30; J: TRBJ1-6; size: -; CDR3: AWTARVGPETLH
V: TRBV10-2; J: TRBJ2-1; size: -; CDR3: ASSENREIYNEQF
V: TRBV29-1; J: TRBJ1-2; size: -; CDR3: SVEDRGGVYGYT
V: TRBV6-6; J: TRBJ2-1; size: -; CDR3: ASSRQGSYNEQF
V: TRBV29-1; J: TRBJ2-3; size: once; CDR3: SVEPGGRGADTQY
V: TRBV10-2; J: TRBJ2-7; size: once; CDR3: ASSGLGGTYEQY